This entry lists 30 T cell receptor beta chains sequenced from one sample in a study of blood T cell repertoires in COVID-19. TCRdb's copy holds only in-frame clones and misses some; the assay was immunoSEQ multiplex PCR. The sample includes about 81,000 clones, 80% to 90% of them seen just once. Material for sequencing was peripheral blood. Every receptor here comes from a woman at least 80 years old with acute or convalescent COVID-19.

The chain combines TRBV7-8 with TRBJ2-3; possible D gene TRBD2, 6 bases. The CDR3 extends over 15 amino acids. In germline, CDR1 is SGHVS, CDR2 FQNEAQ. Trimming removed 6 bases from V and 0 bases from J, with 13 bases in between. In DNA, the CDR3 is TGTGCCAGCAGTTTACCCGGGACTAGCACAGATACGCAGTATTTT. Amino acid sequence: CASSLPGTSTDTQYF.

V is TRBV7-2 and J is TRBJ2-3; weak D call: TRBD2 (5 bases). Trimming removed 7 bases at V and 5 bases at J, with 19 bases between. The CDR3 spans 15 residues. In germline, CDR1 is SGHTA, CDR2 FQGNSA. The CDR3 loop is CASTLAGPQGDTQYF. The CDR3 DNA follows: TGTGCCAGCACCTTGGCGGGTCCTCAAGGAGATACGCAGTATTTT.

The V gene is TRBV15, the J gene TRBJ2-5; no firm D call. The V gene lost 0 bases and the J gene lost 0 bases, with 2 bases spanning the gap. The CDR3 totals 13 residues. CDR1 and CDR2 from the germline V gene are LNHNV and YYDKDF (reference sequence). This CDR3 reads CATSRDNQETQYF. In nucleotides, the CDR3 is TGTGCCACCAGCAGAGACAACCAAGAGACCCAGTACTTC.

The V call is TRBV6-2 or TRBV6-3, the J call TRBJ1-3; D is ambiguous. This CDR3 has 13 amino acids. Trimming pared 0 bases from V and 5 bases from J, leaving 5 bases between. The germline CDR1 and CDR2 sequences are MNHEY and SVGEGT. CDR3 coding DNA: TGTGCCAGCAGTTACTCGAAGCGAAACACCATATATTTT. It is translated as CASSYSKRNTIYF.

This clone was seen just once. The V and J genes are TRBV9 and TRBJ2-3; 12 bases align to TRBD2. The V gene's germline CDR1 is SGDLS and CDR2 YYNGEE. With 4 bases clipped from V and 1 base from J, the junction kept 4 bases outside the gene matches. This CDR3 contains 16 residues. The CDR3 loop is CASSFRLAGGTDTQYF. CDR3 nucleotide sequence: TGTGCCAGCAGCTTCAGACTAGCGGGAGGCACAGATACGCAGTATTTT.

Only a few counts were recorded for this clone. CDR3 protein: CASSQSWTGAGNTIYF. The CDR3 DNA reads as TGTGCCAGCAGCCAATCTTGGACAGGGGCAGGAAACACCATATATTTT. This chain joins TRBV3-1 (or the pseudogene TRBV3-2) and TRBJ1-3, with 9 bases lining up with TRBD1. J was trimmed by 4 bases and V by 2 bases; bases with no gene match: 6. Germline V gene lookup returns CDR1 LGHDT and CDR2 YNNKEL (reference sequence). CDR3 size: 16 residues.

The chain carries TRBV5-6 and TRBJ2-7; D perhaps matches TRBD1 (5 bases). Per germline, CDR1 SGHDT and CDR2 YYEEEE. The CDR3 sequence is 14 residues long. The V end was cut by 1 base, the J end by 3 bases, with 11 bases between. CDR3 protein: CASSLSGQYYEQYF. In nucleotides, the CDR3 is TGTGCCAGCAGCTTGAGTGGACAATACTACGAGCAGTACTTC.

The rearrangement links TRBV12-3 or TRBV12-4 to TRBJ1-4; perhaps TRBD1 as D (6 bases). V lost 1 base to trimming and J lost 8 bases, with 8 bases between them. The CDR3 has 13 amino acids. The CDR3 sequence: CASSLGTAEKLFF. CDR3 nucleotides: TGTGCCAGCAGTTTAGGGACAGCCGAAAAACTGTTTTTT.

The V gene is TRBV29-1, the J gene TRBJ2-7, with D maybe TRBD2 (6 bases). The length of the CDR3 is 15 residues. V lost 6 bases and J lost 4, with 22 bases in between. The V gene's germline CDR1 is SQVTM and CDR2 ANQGSEA. The CDR3 sequence: CSVQAARGISYEQYF. CDR3 in DNA: TGCAGCGTCCAAGCGGCTCGCGGGATTAGTTACGAGCAGTACTTC.

CDR3 protein: CASREAGRGSYEQYF. The CDR3 bases are TGTGCCAGCAGAGAAGCGGGCAGGGGGAGCTACGAGCAGTACTTC. The gene calls are TRBV27 and TRBJ2-7, with D perhaps matching TRBD1 (7 bases). CDR3 length: 15 amino acids. The V gene lost 6 bases and the J gene lost 3 bases, with 18 bases spanning the gap. Germline V gives CDR1 MNHEY, CDR2 SMNVEV (reference sequence).

This chain uses TRBV7-9 with TRBJ2-1; maybe TRBD2 (6 bases). Germline-derived CDR1 and CDR2 are SEHNR and FQNEAQ (reference sequence). Trimming pared 5 bases from V and 7 bases from J, leaving 12 bases between. This CDR3 is 13 amino acids long. The CDR3 region is CASSRDSRNEQFF. CDR3 coding DNA: TGTGCCAGCAGCCGGGACTCCAGGAATGAGCAGTTCTTC.

The chain has TRBV10-1 and TRBJ2-1; 9 bases match TRBD2. The CDR3 sequence is 14 residues long. The germline CDR1 and CDR2 sequences are WNHNN and SYGVQD (reference sequence). V was clipped by 6 bases and J by 6 bases; unmatched bases: 6. The CDR3 bases are TGCGCCAGCAGCACCTCGACTAGCGGCAATGAGCAGTTCTTC. This sequence encodes CASSTSTSGNEQFF.

The chain couples TRBV19 to TRBJ2-2, with D unresolved. In germline, CDR1 is LNHDA, CDR2 SQIVND (reference sequence). The CDR3 is made up of 14 amino acids. Trimming pared 1 base from V and 2 bases from J, leaving 5 bases between. The CDR3 loop reads CASSIGLNTGELFF. For the CDR3, the DNA is TGTGCCAGTAGTATAGGTCTCAACACCGGGGAGCTGTTTTTT.

This chain joins TRBV2 and TRBJ1-1; D unclear. V was trimmed by 2 bases and J by 5 bases, leaving 9 bases between them. CDR3 length equals 13 residues. Germline CDR1 is SNHLY and CDR2 is FYNNEI. Here the CDR3 DNA reads TGTGCCAGCAGTGAATTAGGGAGTACTGAAGCTTTCTTT. Protein product: CASSELGSTEAFF.

This clone was observed once. The rearrangement uses TRBV7-3 and TRBJ2-2; TRBD2 aligns across 8 bases. Germline CDR1 reads SGHTA; CDR2 reads FQGTGA. The CDR3 is made up of 17 amino acids. The ends lost 5 bases at V and 4 bases at J; junction bases unmatched: 12. The CDR3 sequence is CASSQRGATSGTGELFF. For the CDR3, the DNA is TGTGCCAGCAGCCAAAGGGGGGCTACTAGCGGCACCGGGGAGCTGTTTTTT.

The chain recombines TRBV9 with TRBJ2-5, with TRBD1 as a possible D gene (5 bases). The germline CDR1 and CDR2 sequences are SGDLS and YYNGEE. Trimming took off 4 bases at V and 2 bases at J, with 12 bases between the two ends. The CDR3 is made up of 14 amino acids. In nucleotides, the CDR3 is TGTGCCAGCAGCACCCGACAGAATCAAGAGACCCAGTACTTC. Amino acid sequence: CASSTRQNQETQYF. The variable domain in full, completed from reference TRBV9 and TRBJ2-5, reads DSGVTQTPKHLITATGQRVTLRCSPRSGDLSVYWYQQSLDQGLQFLIQYYNGEERAKGNILERFSAQQFPDLHSELNLSSLELGDSALYFCASSTRQNQETQYFGPGTRLLVL.

The chain uses TRBV10-3 and TRBJ2-1, with 13 bases that match TRBD2. CDR1 ENHRY and CDR2 SYGVKD come from the germline V gene. Trimming took 6 bases from V and 4 from J; bases not matched to a gene: 3. The CDR3 is 15 residues long. The CDR3 nucleotides read TGTGCCATCAGCGAACTAGCGGGAGGGTACAATGAGCAGTTCTTC. Its protein is CAISELAGGYNEQFF.

Concerning this clone itself: One end of the junction does not line up with germline, which may come from a read error. V is TRBV7-7 and J is TRBJ2-1, with 12 bases fitting TRBD2. CDR3 length: 15 amino acids. The germline V gene encodes CDR1 SSHAT and CDR2 FNYEAQ (reference sequence). This chain's CDR3 is CASSLGLAGKNEQFF. As DNA, the CDR3 is TGTGCTAGCAGCTTAGGACTAGCGGGAAAAAATGAGCAGTTCTTC.

The J gene is TRBJ2-3, the V gene TRBV4-3; 8 bases align to TRBD2. V shed 0 bases and J 6 bases; nucleotides not matched to a gene: 5. The CDR3 is made up of 15 amino acids. CDR1 and CDR2 (germline): LGHNA, YSLEER. CDR3 residues: CASSQEARGADTQYF. The CDR3 nucleotides read TGCGCCAGCAGCCAAGAGGCGCGGGGGGCTGATACGCAGTATTTT.

The V call is TRBV7-3, the J call TRBJ1-1, with D perhaps TRBD1 (5 bases). The germline CDR1 and CDR2 sequences are SGHTA and FQGTGA. The CDR3 covers 14 residues. V lost 1 base and J 4 bases, leaving 10 bases between the germline ends. The CDR3 coding sequence is TGTGCCAGCAGCTTAATTGGGGGGAGCACTGAAGCTTTCTTT. This codes for CASSLIGGSTEAFF.

The chain is built from TRBV6-5 and TRBJ1-2, with 7 bases aligning to TRBD1. Germline lookup yields CDR1 MNHEY and CDR2 SVGAGI. The CDR3 consists of 14 residues. V lost 0 bases, J lost 7 bases, and 5 bases stayed unmatched. The CDR3 bases are TGTGCCAGCAGTTACTCGAACAGGGGCGCTGGCTACACCTTC. Its protein is CASSYSNRGAGYTF.

The rearrangement uses TRBV6-5 and TRBJ2-7; TRBD1 agrees at 7 bases. V was pared by 7 bases and J by 3 bases, with 6 bases of the junction left unmatched. The germline V gene encodes CDR1 MNHEY and CDR2 SVGAGI. The CDR3 length is 13 residues. The CDR3 DNA follows: TGTGCCAGCACCCGACAGGGCAGCTACGAGCAGTACTTC. Translated: CASTRQGSYEQYF.

The chain links TRBV15 to TRBJ1-1; no definite D call. CDR3 length: 13 amino acids. CDR1 LNHNV and CDR2 YYDKDF come from the germline V gene (reference sequence). Trimming took off 0 bases at V and 11 bases at J, with 13 bases between the two ends. CDR3 amino acids: CATSRDLAGSAFF. For the CDR3, the DNA is TGTGCCACCAGCAGAGATTTAGCGGGGTCGGCTTTCTTT.

This rearrangement joins TRBV6-2 or TRBV6-3 to TRBJ2-1; 7 positions match TRBD2. The germline gives CDR1 MNHEY, CDR2 SVGEGT. V lost 6 bases and J lost 4; bases outside the gene matches: 9. The CDR3 has 15 residues. CDR3 DNA: TGTGCCAGCAGCACCTGGGGGGGAGGGTACAATGAGCAGTTCTTC. Protein: CASSTWGGGYNEQFF.

The V gene is TRBV5-6, the J gene TRBJ2-7; D possibly corresponds to TRBD2 (7 bases). This CDR3 is 13 amino acids long. Trimming stripped 4 bases from V and 7 bases from J, with 15 bases between. CDR1 is SGHDT and CDR2 is YYEEEE in the germline V gene. CDR3 sequence: CASSLPRGGEQYF. The CDR3 DNA sequence: TGTGCCAGCAGCCTGCCCAGGGGAGGGGAGCAGTACTTC.

A word on this clone: The junction differs from germline at one of its ends, possibly a read error. V and J are TRBV5-1 and TRBJ2-1; 8 bases line up with TRBD1. The V gene's germline CDR1 is SGHRS and CDR2 YFSETQ. The CDR3 spans 15 residues. As DNA, the CDR3 is TGCGCCAGCAGCTCCCGGGCAGGGGGCTACGATGAGCAGTTCTTC. Translating gives CASSSRAGGYDEQFF.

The chain combines TRBV3-1 (or the pseudogene TRBV3-2) with TRBJ2-7; possibly TRBD2 for D (7 bases). The CDR3 is 15 residues long. Germline CDR1 and CDR2: LGHDT and YNNKEL (reference sequence). The V and J ends lost 4 bases and 9 bases respectively, with 22 bases between them. CDR3 in DNA: TGTGCCAGCAGCCCAAGCCCCCCGGGGGGCCCCTCGCAGTACTTC. It translates to CASSPSPPGGPSQYF.

V gene TRBV10-1 combines with J gene TRBJ1-6; D ambiguous. CDR3 length: 13 residues. V was clipped by 3 bases and J by 6 bases, with 6 bases between them. The germline CDR1 and CDR2 sequences are WNHNN and SYGVQD (reference sequence). The CDR3 region has the DNA TGCGCCAGCAGTGAACGGGTTAATTCACCCCTCCACTTT. As protein: CASSERVNSPLHF.

V is TRBV5-1 and J is TRBJ2-7, with 11 bases that match TRBD2. The CDR3 has 15 residues. V lost 0 bases to trimming and J lost 2 bases; unmatched junction nucleotides: 1. CDR1 is SGHRS and CDR2 is YFSETQ in the germline V gene. Here the CDR3 DNA reads TGCGCCAGCAGCTTGGTAGCGGGAGGGCCCTACGAGCAGTACTTC. It codes for CASSLVAGGPYEQYF.

This chain connects TRBV7-9 to TRBJ2-5; 11 nucleotides align to TRBD2. Germline lookup yields CDR1 SEHNR and CDR2 FQNEAQ (reference sequence). The V segment lost 5 bases and the J segment 4 bases; nucleotides outside the gene matches: 3. CDR3 length: 14 residues. The CDR3 region has the DNA TGTGCCAGCAGCAAGGGGACTAGCGGAGAGACCCAGTACTTC. Translation: CASSKGTSGETQYF.